This T cell receptor (beta chain) was observed in a study of cytomegalovirus exposure and HLA in healthy donors. This PCR relied on a set of 60 Vbeta primers and 13 Jbeta primers. Here immunoSEQ multiplex PCR was the method, and the copy in TCRdb shows in-frame clones only, minus some. The data contain over 150,000 clones, around 74% of them seen just once; the ten biggest clones take up around 3%. The CDR3 runs 13 residues. Germline loops: CDR1 MDHEN, CDR2 SYDVKM. Study observations and caveats: Later analysis demonstrated an association between a missense DCLRE1C variant and TCR beta V- and J-gene trimming.

Turning to this clone: What it binds is not known.

Sequencing input: PBMCs. The clonotype was recovered from a male donor in good health and CMV-seronegative. The chain uses TRBV28 and TRBJ2-5, with D maybe TRBD1 (6 bases). The DNA end is a closer match to TRBJ2-7, so the J assignment may be wrong. CDR3 amino acids: CATDLGGRYEQYF. The CDR3 bases are TGTGCTACCGACCTAGGGGGACGATACGAGCAGTACTTC.